This TCR beta chain was retrieved from a study of siplizumab effects on memory and regulatory T cells. The method was immunoSEQ multiplex PCR; TCRdb's version includes in-frame clones alone and lacks a portion of them. In the table there are about 52,000 clones, about 97% of which are singletons. The CDR3 consists of 13 residues. With 6 bases removed from V and 6 bases from J, the gap between germline ends came to 15 bases. The V gene's germline CDR1 is MNHEY and CDR2 SVGAGI. The chain is built from TRBV6-5 and TRBJ2-7, with a tentative D call TRBD1 (6 bases). The sample comprised naive CD4+ T cells sorted from blood. This clonotype was sampled from a human donor in good health. The CDR3 nucleotides are TGTGCCAGCAGAGAAAGCCAGGGGCTCGAGCAGTACTTC. Protein product: CASRESQGLEQYF.